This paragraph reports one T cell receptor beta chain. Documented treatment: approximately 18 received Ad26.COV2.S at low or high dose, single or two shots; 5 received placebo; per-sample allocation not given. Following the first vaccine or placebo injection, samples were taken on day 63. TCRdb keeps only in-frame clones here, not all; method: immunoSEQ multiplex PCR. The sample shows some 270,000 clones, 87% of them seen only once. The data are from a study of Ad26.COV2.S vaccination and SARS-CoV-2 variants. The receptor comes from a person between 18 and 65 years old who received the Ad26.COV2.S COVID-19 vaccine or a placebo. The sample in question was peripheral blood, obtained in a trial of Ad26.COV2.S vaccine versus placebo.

The CDR3 nucleotides are TGTGCCAGCAGTCCCCGGACTAGCGGGAGTGTATCCTACAATGAGCAGTTCTTC. It is translated as CASSPRTSGSVSYNEQFF. This rearrangement joins TRBV27 to TRBJ2-1; 13 nucleotides agree with TRBD2. The length of the CDR3 is 18 residues. CDR1 MNHEY and CDR2 SMNVEV come from the germline V gene (reference sequence). V lost 5 bases and J lost 1; bases outside the gene matches: 8.